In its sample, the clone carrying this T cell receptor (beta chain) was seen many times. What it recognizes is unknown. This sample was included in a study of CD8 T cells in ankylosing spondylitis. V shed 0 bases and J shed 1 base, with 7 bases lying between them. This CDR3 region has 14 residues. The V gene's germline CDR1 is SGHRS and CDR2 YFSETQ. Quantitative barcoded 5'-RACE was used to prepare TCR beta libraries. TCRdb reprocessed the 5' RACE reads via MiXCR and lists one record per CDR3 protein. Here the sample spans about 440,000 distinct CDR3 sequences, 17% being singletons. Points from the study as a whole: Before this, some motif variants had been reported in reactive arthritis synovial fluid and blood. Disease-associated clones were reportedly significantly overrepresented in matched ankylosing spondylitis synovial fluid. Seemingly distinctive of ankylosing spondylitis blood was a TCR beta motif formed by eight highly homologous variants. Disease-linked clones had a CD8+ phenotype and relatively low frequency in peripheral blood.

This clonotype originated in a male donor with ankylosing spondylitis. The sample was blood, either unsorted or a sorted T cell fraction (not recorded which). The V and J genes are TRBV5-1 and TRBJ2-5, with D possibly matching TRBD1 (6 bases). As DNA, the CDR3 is TGCGCCAGCAGCTTGGACAGGGTCCAAGAGACCCAGTACTTC. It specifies CASSLDRVQETQYF.